This passage covers 19 T cell receptor beta chains from one sample sequenced in a study of blood T cell repertoires in COVID-19. Assay used: immunoSEQ multiplex PCR; TCRdb lists only in-frame clones, some missing. The sample lists roughly 43,000 clones; roughly 88% were seen once. The sample comprised peripheral blood. The source of these receptors is a human donor in a cohort sampled during active COVID-19.

The chain carries TRBV5-6 and TRBJ2-7; 8 bases are shared with TRBD1. The CDR3 spans 16 residues. Trimming took 1 base from V and 3 from J; bases not matched to a gene: 9. Germline CDR1 is SGHDT and CDR2 is YYEEEE. CDR3 amino acids: CASSLWGTGRFYEQYF. In DNA form, the CDR3 reads TGTGCCAGCAGCTTGTGGGGGACAGGAAGGTTCTACGAGCAGTACTTC.

J is TRBJ1-1 and V is TRBV18; D might be TRBD1 (5 bases). Germline V CDR1 and CDR2: KGHSH, LQKENI. V was cut by 1 base and J by 3 bases, with 12 bases left in between. CDR3 length: 15 amino acids. The CDR3 region is CASSPLSRADTEAFF. CDR3 nucleotide sequence: TGTGCCAGCTCACCACTCTCCAGGGCAGACACTGAAGCTTTCTTT. The variable domain in full, with the rest retrieved from reference TRBV18 and TRBJ1-1, is NAGVMQNPRHLVRRRGQEARLRCSPMKGHSHVYWYRQLPEEGLKFMVYLQKENIIDESGMPKERFSAEFPKEGPSILRIQQVVRGDSAAYFCASSPLSRADTEAFFGQGTRLTVV.

This clone occurred once. The V gene is TRBV3-1 (or the pseudogene TRBV3-2), the J gene TRBJ1-5, with no clear D. V was shortened by 4 bases and J by 6 bases, with 10 bases between the two germline ends. Germline values: CDR1 LGHDT, CDR2 YNNKEL (reference sequence). This CDR3 has 13 residues. CDR3 nucleotides: TGTGCCAGCAGCCGAGGATTGGCTCAGCCCCAGCATTTT. Its translation is CASSRGLAQPQHF.

A single count supports this clone. CDR3: CASSPPTSSDTQYF. In DNA form, the CDR3 reads TGTGCCAGCAGCCCCCCTACTAGTTCGGATACGCAGTATTTT. The V gene is TRBV11-2, the J gene TRBJ2-3; D possibly corresponds to TRBD2 (5 bases). The CDR3 is 14 residues long. The V and J ends lost 5 bases and 6 bases respectively, with 15 bases between them. Germline V gene lookup returns CDR1 SGHAT and CDR2 FQNNGV.

The chain has TRBV12-3 or TRBV12-4 and TRBJ1-5; 11 bases line up with TRBD1. After removal of 5 bases from V and 7 bases from J, the junction contained 1 base not matched to a gene. The CDR3 length is 13 residues. The CDR3 sequence is CASSGQGAQPQHF. CDR3 sequence (DNA): TGTGCCAGCAGTGGACAGGGGGCACAGCCCCAGCATTTT.

V gene TRBV5-1 combines with J gene TRBJ2-7; 15 bases are a match to TRBD2. V lost 4 bases, J lost 0 bases, and 8 bases stayed unmatched. The V gene's germline CDR1 is SGHRS and CDR2 YFSETQ. The CDR3 sequence is 18 residues long. CDR3: CASSAGLAGGLSSYEQYF. The CDR3 bases are TGCGCCAGCAGCGCGGGACTAGCGGGAGGACTAAGCTCCTACGAGCAGTACTTC.

V and J are TRBV5-4 and TRBJ1-1; D perhaps matches TRBD1 (5 bases). V dropped 9 bases and J dropped 1 base, with 13 bases sitting between them. Germline lookup yields CDR1 SGHNT and CDR2 YYREEE (reference sequence). The CDR3 is 13 residues long. This chain's CDR3 is CATQGAPNTEAFF. CDR3 DNA sequence: TGTGCCACCCAGGGTGCCCCGAACACTGAAGCTTTCTTT.

The chain combines TRBV7-2 with TRBJ2-1; D unclear. V dropped 1 base and J dropped 0 bases, with 10 bases sitting between them. The CDR3 has 16 residues. Germline V gene lookup returns CDR1 SGHTA and CDR2 FQGNSA. In DNA form, the CDR3 reads TGTGCCAGCAGCTTAGGGCGTAGCAACTCCTACAATGAGCAGTTCTTC. Translated, it gives CASSLGRSNSYNEQFF.

This clone was detected only once. V and J are TRBV9 and TRBJ2-1; D is perhaps TRBD1 (5 bases). The CDR3 totals 14 residues. V was cut by 1 base and J by 7 bases, with 12 bases left in between. Looked up from germline, CDR1 is SGDLS and CDR2 is YYNGEE. The CDR3 protein is CASSVSSGMNEQFF. The CDR3 DNA follows: TGTGCCAGCAGCGTATCGTCAGGGATGAATGAGCAGTTCTTC. The variable domain in full, with the rest retrieved from reference TRBV9 and TRBJ2-1, is DSGVTQTPKHLITATGQRVTLRCSPRSGDLSVYWYQQSLDQGLQFLIQYYNGEERAKGNILERFSAQQFPDLHSELNLSSLELGDSALYFCASSVSSGMNEQFFGPGTRLTVL.

This rearrangement joins TRBV6-5 to TRBJ1-6; 7 bases map to TRBD1. The V and J ends lost 2 bases and 7 bases, in that order; junction bases with no gene match: 2. Germline assignment: CDR1 MNHEY and CDR2 SVGAGI. CDR3 length equals 14 residues. The CDR3, as DNA: TGTGCCAGCAGTTACAGGGGGCCGAATTCACCCCTCCACTTT. Residues: CASSYRGPNSPLHF.

This clone was recorded only once. The V and J genes are TRBV6-5 and TRBJ2-5; 7 bases match TRBD1. Trimming at V came to 4 bases and at J to 4 bases, leaving 3 bases not matched to a gene. Germline V CDR1 and CDR2: MNHEY, SVGAGI. This CDR3 spans 13 amino acids. The CDR3 nucleotides are TGTGCCAGCAGTTCCAGGGACAGAGAGACCCAGTACTTC. Translating it yields CASSSRDRETQYF.

The rearrangement uses TRBV9 and TRBJ1-6; maybe TRBD1 (6 bases). V was trimmed by 3 bases and J by 3 bases, leaving 16 bases between them. CDR1 is SGDLS and CDR2 is YYNGEE in the germline V gene. The CDR3 covers 17 residues. CDR3 region: CASSESTGLLYNSPLHF. CDR3 nucleotides: TGTGCCAGCAGCGAGAGTACAGGGCTCCTCTATAATTCACCCCTCCACTTT.

The chain recombines TRBV7-9 with TRBJ2-7; no firm D call. The germline gives CDR1 SEHNR, CDR2 FQNEAQ (reference sequence). The CDR3 consists of 12 residues. Trimming took 5 bases from V and 0 from J, leaving 5 bases between them. The CDR3 region has the DNA TGTGCCAGCAGCCCCAGCTCCTACGAGCAGTACTTC. Encoded protein: CASSPSSYEQYF.

The rearrangement links TRBV6-1 to TRBJ1-1; D might be TRBD1 (6 bases). From germline, CDR1 is MNHNS and CDR2 SASEGT. CDR3 size: 15 residues. V was clipped by 3 bases and J by 3 bases, with 14 bases between them. CDR3 sequence: CASSDISGAYTEAFF. CDR3 DNA sequence: TGTGCCAGCAGTGATATATCAGGGGCGTACACTGAAGCTTTCTTT.

The chain joins TRBV25-1 to TRBJ2-3; no firm D call. The CDR3 is 13 amino acids. Germline CDR1 MGHDK, CDR2 SYGVNS. Trimming removed 3 bases at V and 4 bases at J, with 8 bases between. The CDR3 DNA is TGTGCCAGCAGTGAGGAGCTCCCAGATACGCAGTATTTT. This encodes CASSEELPDTQYF. Complete variable domain (other parts from reference TRBV25-1 and TRBJ2-3): EADIYQTPRYLVIGTGKKITLECSQTMGHDKMYWYQQDPGMELHLIHYSYGVNSTEKGDLSSESTVSRIRTEHFPLTLESARPSHTSQYLCASSEELPDTQYFGPGTRLTVL.

The chain is built from TRBV6-6 and TRBJ1-1; maybe TRBD1 (5 bases). The CDR3 totals 14 residues. Germline V gene lookup returns CDR1 MNHNY and CDR2 SVGAGI (reference sequence). Trimming pared 8 bases from V and 2 bases from J, leaving 15 bases between. CDR3 DNA sequence: TGTGCCAGCCGAGCGGGGCCTCAAAACACTGAAGCTTTCTTT. Its translation is CASRAGPQNTEAFF.

The chain links TRBV5-1 to TRBJ2-7; the match to TRBD1 covers 7 bases. Unmatched junction bases numbered 6, after V lost 4 bases and J lost 2 bases. The CDR3 has 14 amino acids. Per the germline V gene, CDR1 is SGHRS and CDR2 is YFSETQ. The CDR3 is CASSTDRIPYEQYF. CDR3 sequence (DNA): TGCGCCAGCAGCACGGACAGGATACCCTACGAGCAGTACTTC.

The J gene is TRBJ2-1, the V gene TRBV19, with 13 positions matching TRBD2. The CDR3 is 14 amino acids. The junction had 8 bases not matched to a gene; V was cut back by 6 bases and J by 12 bases. The V gene's germline CDR1 is LNHDA and CDR2 SQIVND (reference sequence). CDR3: CASSLTSGRAGQFF. In DNA, the CDR3 is TGTGCCAGTAGCCTCACTAGCGGGAGGGCGGGGCAGTTCTTC.

V usage is TRBV7-3 and J usage is TRBJ2-5; 11 bases agree with TRBD2. The CDR3 covers 15 residues. The V segment lost 4 bases and the J segment 4 bases; nucleotides outside the gene matches: 5. Germline V gene lookup returns CDR1 SGHTA and CDR2 FQGTGA. This CDR3 is CASSSSGTSGETQYF. CDR3 DNA sequence: TGTGCCAGCAGCTCCTCCGGGACTAGCGGAGAGACCCAGTACTTC.